This T cell receptor beta chain originates from a study of cytomegalovirus exposure and HLA in healthy donors. Study results and caveats: It was assumed in the presence/absence analyses that sequencing depth was roughly uniform across donors. It was reported that TCR beta sequences correctly inferred the HLA-A and HLA-B alleles for most subjects.

V was cut by 6 bases and J by 4 bases, with 19 bases left in between. CDR3 size: 16 residues. Germline V lookup: CDR1 SGHVS, CDR2 FNYEAQ. Researchers ran the PCR with 60 Vbeta and 13 Jbeta primers. Using immunoSEQ multiplex PCR, the repertoire was profiled, and TCRdb retains in-frame clones only, with some absent. The sample table sets out under 40,000 clones. Of note for this clone: Its antigen is still unknown.

The sample consisted of PBMCs. This sequence joins TRBV7-6 and TRBJ1-3; D is unresolved. This receptor was taken from a woman aged 40 to 49 in good health and CMV-seropositive. CDR3 bases: TGTGCCAGCAGGATCAGAGTCACCTCGGGAGGAAACACCATATATTTT. Amino acids: CASRIRVTSGGNTIYF. The variable domain in full, with the rest retrieved from reference TRBV7-6 and TRBJ1-3, is GAGVSQSPRYKVTKRGQDVALRCDPISGHVSLYWYRQALGQGPEFLTYFNYEAQQDKSGLPNDRFSAERPEGSISTLTIQRTEQRDSAMYRCASRIRVTSGGNTIYFGEGSWLTVV.